These 9 T cell receptor beta chains share one sample of origin, sequenced in a study of T cell repertoires in cytomegalovirus infection. TCRdb re-derived calls from the reads in MiXCR, one entry per CDR3 protein. This table holds roughly 310,000 distinct CDR3 sequences, 15% to 20% found once. Source material: PBMCs. These receptors originate from a human donor in good health (CMV status not recorded). Some clones in this sample may be carry-over from other donors' samples.

In this sample, this clonotype turned up many times. The rearrangement uses TRBV27 and TRBJ1-5, with D perhaps matching TRBD1 (5 bases). This CDR3 region has 15 residues. Germline V gene sequence: CDR1 MNHEY, CDR2 SMNVEV (reference sequence). V lost 2 bases and J lost 2, with 10 bases in between. CDR3 residues: CASSLEGTGNQPQHF. For the CDR3, the DNA is TGTGCCAGCAGTTTAGAGGGGACGGGCAATCAGCCCCAGCATTTT.

This clonotype appeared a few times. The chain recombines TRBV12-3 or TRBV12-4 with TRBJ2-3, with D perhaps matching TRBD1 (6 bases). This CDR3 spans 14 amino acids. Trimming pared 7 bases from V and 1 base from J, leaving 12 bases between. CDR3 nucleotides: TGTGCCAGCACCGGACAGATTGGCACAGATACGCAGTATTTT. This gives the protein CASTGQIGTDTQYF.

V is TRBV4-1 and J is TRBJ1-1, with 8 bases identical to TRBD1. Germline loops: CDR1 MGHRA, CDR2 YSYEKL. J gave up 8 bases and V 0 bases, and 8 bases lay outside the gene matches. The CDR3 sequence is 15 residues long. The CDR3 reads CASSQEGTGSREAFF. Here the CDR3 DNA reads TGCGCCAGCAGCCAAGAAGGGACAGGAAGTAGGGAAGCTTTCTTT.

This clonotype was counted ten times or more. The V and J genes are TRBV6-1 and TRBJ1-1, with TRBD1 identical over 8 bases. CDR1 and CDR2 (germline): MNHNS, SASEGT. The CDR3 spans 16 residues. The V segment lost 6 bases and the J segment 0 bases; nucleotides outside the gene matches: 9. The chain's CDR3 is CASRRRDRRMNTEAFF. The DNA for the CDR3 is TGTGCCAGCAGGCGTCGGGACAGGCGGATGAACACTGAAGCTTTCTTT.

This clonotype occurred many times. The V call is TRBV7-2, the J call TRBJ1-1; 7 bases line up with TRBD1. After removal of 5 bases from V and 0 bases from J, the junction contained 6 bases not matched to a gene. This CDR3 comprises 15 residues. The germline V gene encodes CDR1 SGHTA and CDR2 FQGNSA. CDR3 sequence (DNA): TGTGCCAGCAGCACTCACAGGGGTATGAACACTGAAGCTTTCTTT. It is translated as CASSTHRGMNTEAFF.

This clonotype has a handful of counts. This rearrangement joins TRBV9 to TRBJ1-2; 8 bases line up with TRBD1. Trimming at V came to 6 bases and at J to 3 bases, leaving 4 bases not matched to a gene. CDR1 SGDLS and CDR2 YYNGEE come from the germline V gene. The CDR3 is 13 amino acids. CDR3 in DNA: TGTGCCAGCAACGCGGGACAGGACTATGGCTACACCTTC. Protein: CASNAGQDYGYTF. Based on the CDR3 plus reference TRBV9 and TRBJ1-2, the full variable domain is DSGVTQTPKHLITATGQRVTLRCSPRSGDLSVYWYQQSLDQGLQFLIQYYNGEERAKGNILERFSAQQFPDLHSELNLSSLELGDSALYFCASNAGQDYGYTFGSGTRLTVV.

There are a few counts of this clonotype. The chain combines TRBV9 with TRBJ2-5; 8 bases line up with TRBD2. The trim removed 4 bases at V and 5 bases at J, leaving 10 bases unmatched. The CDR3 runs 15 residues. The germline CDR1 and CDR2 sequences are SGDLS and YYNGEE. The chain's CDR3 is CASSIQAGASETQYF. As DNA, the CDR3 is TGTGCCAGCAGCATCCAAGCGGGGGCCTCGGAGACCCAGTACTTC. Supplemented by reference TRBV9 and TRBJ2-5, the full variable domain reads DSGVTQTPKHLITATGQRVTLRCSPRSGDLSVYWYQQSLDQGLQFLIQYYNGEERAKGNILERFSAQQFPDLHSELNLSSLELGDSALYFCASSIQAGASETQYFGPGTRLLVL.

Comments on this clonotype: A much more abundant neighbour one base away suggests this may be a read error. The V call is TRBV4-2, the J call TRBJ1-2, with a tentative D call TRBD1 (6 bases). This CDR3 is 15 amino acids long. CDR1 is LGHNA and CDR2 is YNFKEQ in the germline V gene. The V end lost 1 base, the J end lost 2 bases, and 11 bases lay between the germline ends. The CDR3 region is CASSQGGQRNYGYTF. For the CDR3, the DNA is TGTGCCAGCAGCCAAGGAGGACAGAGAAACTATGGCTACACCTTC.

This clonotype was picked up many times. The rearrangement uses TRBV7-2 and TRBJ2-1; a weak D match, TRBD2 (5 bases). The CDR3 has 15 amino acids. The V gene's germline CDR1 is SGHTA and CDR2 FQGNSA. V lost 1 base and J 3 bases, leaving 10 bases between the germline ends. The CDR3 DNA is TGTGCCAGCAGCTTAGATGGGAGTCTCTACAATGAGCAGTTCTTC. Protein: CASSLDGSLYNEQFF.